The sequence of this T cell receptor beta chain was determined in a study of cytomegalovirus exposure and HLA in healthy donors. V lost 4 bases to trimming and J lost 0 bases, with 8 bases between them. This CDR3 contains 15 residues. Germline V gene sequence: CDR1 SGHRS, CDR2 YFSETQ. The PCR was carried out with 60 Vbeta primers and 13 Jbeta primers. Generated by immunoSEQ multiplex PCR, the TCRdb table keeps only in-frame clones and is missing some. The profile covers 200,000 or so clones, with 75% to 85% appearing a single time and approximately 0.74% taken by the ten largest. The chain couples TRBV5-1 to TRBJ2-6; D is uncertain. Material for sequencing was PBMCs. This clonotype was obtained from a woman aged 18-29 years in good health and CMV-seronegative. The CDR3 coding sequence is TGCGCCAGCAGCGCGAGTAGCTCTGGGGCCAACGTCCTGACTTTC. Translating it yields CASSASSSGANVLTF. The whole variable domain, remainder taken from reference TRBV5-1 and TRBJ2-6, is KAGVTQTPRYLIKTRGQQVTLSCSPISGHRSVSWYQQTPGQGLQFLFEYFSETQRNKGNFPGRFSGRQFSNSRSEMNVSTLELGDSALYLCASSASSSGANVLTFGAGSRLTVL.